The rows below give T cell receptor beta chains drawn from one sample of a study of immune heterogeneity within non-small cell lung tumors. From the multiplex PCR reads, TCRdb called clonotypes with MiXCR, one entry per CDR3 protein. The sample contains about 21,000 distinct CDR3 sequences, 25% to 30% of which appear only once. Material for sequencing was lung tumor tissue. The receptor set was obtained from a man aged 40-49 years with non-small cell lung cancer. The CDR3 runs from the conserved cysteine through the conserved F or W. A D gene is named only where the DNA matches it firmly. Some rows mark clone size as missing; the rest say once, few, many or name a class of expanded clone.

D	size	V	J	DNA	CDR3
-	few	TRBV6-1	TRBJ1-2	TGTGCCAGCAAGGGAAATGGTGGCTACACCTTC	CASKGNGGYTF
-	medium-sized	TRBV27	TRBJ2-7	TGTGCCAGCAGTGGGGGACATGAGCAGTACTTC	CASSGGHEQYF
-	-	TRBV24-1	TRBJ2-3	TGTGCCACCAGTGACTTTGGGCATACGCAGTATTTT	CATSDFGHTQYF
-	many	TRBV5-8	TRBJ1-6	TGTGCCAGCAGCTCTCAGACCCGGCGGGCCAATTCACCCCTCCACTTT	CASSSQTRRANSPLHF
-	few	TRBV20-1	TRBJ2-5	TGCAGTGCCAACCGACAGGTACAAGAGACCCAGTACTTC	CSANRQVQETQYF
-	few	TRBV18	TRBJ2-3	TGTGCCAGCTCACTGGGCGCAGATACGCAGTATTTT	CASSLGADTQYF
-	many	TRBV4-1	TRBJ1-2	TGCGCCAGCAGCCAAGAAGTCACCGGGGGTTTTTCGAGAGGCTACACCTTC	CASSQEVTGGFSRGYTF
TRBD1	-	TRBV19	TRBJ1-5	TGTGCCAGTAGTAGAACAGGGGATCAGCCCCAGCATTTT	CASSRTGDQPQHF
-	many	TRBV3-1	TRBJ1-6	TGTGCCAGCAGCCCCCGACCAGGGTCTAATTCACCCCTCCACTTT	CASSPRPGSNSPLHF
-	many	TRBV7-2	TRBJ1-3	TGTGCCAGCAGCCCTGGTACAGGGAGCGGAAACACCATATATTTT	CASSPGTGSGNTIYF
-	-	TRBV20-1	TRBJ1-2	TGCAGTTCCTGGGGGCCGTATGGCTACACCTTC	CSSWGPYGYTF
-	medium-sized	TRBV19	TRBJ1-2	TGTGCCAGTAGTATTTCTCGACGGGGCTACACCTTC	CASSISRRGYTF
TRBD1	-	TRBV19	TRBJ1-4	TGTGCCAGTAGCAGGGGGCGCCGGGATGAAAAACTGTTTTTT	CASSRGRRDEKLFF
-	-	TRBV29-1	TRBJ2-1	TGCAGCGTTGATTCGCCGCAGCTCCATGAGCAGTTCTTC	CSVDSPQLHEQFF
-	many	TRBV7-2	TRBJ2-7	TGTGCCAGCAGCTTGGCTAATCGCGGGCAGTACTTC	CASSLANRGQYF
-	medium-sized	TRBV30	TRBJ1-3	TGTGCCTGGAGAGGTCCGGGCAGCTCTGGAAACACCATATATTTT	CAWRGPGSSGNTIYF
TRBD1	few	TRBV4-1	TRBJ1-4	TGCGCCAGCAGCCAAGCACAGGGGCAAGATGAAAAACTGTTTTTT	CASSQAQGQDEKLFF
-	many	TRBV6-1	TRBJ1-2	TGTGCCAGCAGTGAATTAGTAAGGAATAGCTATGGCTACACCTTC	CASSELVRNSYGYTF
-	-	TRBV5-8	TRBJ1-1	TGTGCCAGCAGCTTGGGTCATCCGAACACTGGAGCTTTCTTT	CASSLGHPNTGAFF
-	-	TRBV29-1	TRBJ2-7	TGCAGCGTTGAATCTGCGGGAAGCTCCTACGAGCAGTACTTC	CSVESAGSSYEQYF
-	many	TRBV9	TRBJ1-6	TGTGCCAGCAGCGTAGACAGGGTAAATTCACCCCTCCACTTT	CASSVDRVNSPLHF
TRBD2	many	TRBV12-3/TRBV12-4	TRBJ2-3	TGTGCCAGCACCCCCGGGAGCGGGAGGGTCACAGATACGCAGTATTTT	CASTPGSGRVTDTQYF
TRBD2	-	TRBV3-1	TRBJ2-7	TGTGCCAGCAGCCGTAGTCGACTAGCGGGAGAGTCCTACGAGCAGTACTTC	CASSRSRLAGESYEQYF
TRBD1	many	TRBV29-1	TRBJ2-1	TGCAGCGGTAGACAGGGGTTTAATGAGCAGTTCTTC	CSGRQGFNEQFF
TRBD1	many	TRBV10-3	TRBJ2-7	TGTGCCATCACGGGACAGGGCCACGAGCAGTACTTC	CAITGQGHEQYF
TRBD1	-	TRBV7-9	TRBJ1-1	TGTGCCAGCAGCTCATGGGACAGACCGAACACTGAAGCTTTCTTT	CASSSWDRPNTEAFF
TRBD2	few	TRBV9	TRBJ2-6	TGTGCCAGCAGCCCCCGACTAGCGGGAGCCTCTGGGGCCAACGTCCTGACTTTC	CASSPRLAGASGANVLTF
-	-	TRBV15	TRBJ2-1	TGTGCCACCAGCAGAGATTTCGGGGGCTGGGATCAGCAGTTCTTC	CATSRDFGGWDQQFF